A single T cell receptor beta chain is shown here with its context. This entry comes from a study of T cell changes during pregnancy in multiple sclerosis. The V gene lost 0 bases and the J gene lost 5 bases, with 5 bases spanning the gap. Per germline, CDR1 SGDLS and CDR2 YYNGEE. This CDR3 is 12 amino acids long. Profiling relied on immunoSEQ multiplex PCR, and the TCRdb table lists in-frame clones only, not all of them. Of about 66,000 clones listed, more than 85% were seen once; the top ten hold under 6%. This TCR came from a female donor with multiple sclerosis, enrolled in a pregnancy study. V is TRBV9 and J is TRBJ1-2, with no clear D. The sequencing used CD8+ T cells from peripheral blood mononuclear cells, collected before pregnancy. The CDR3 DNA is TGTGCCAGCAGCGTAGGCCAGTATGGCTACACCTTC. It yields the protein CASSVGQYGYTF.